This T cell receptor (beta chain) was obtained from a study of blood T cells in healthy people across ages. Study-wide results and limits: Expanded clonotype shifts may have been confounded, as the donors had an unknown CMV status. From one million sequenced T cells, diversity estimates were lower bounds. Among long-lived donors, naive CD4+ cells were more numerous and diversity higher than in aged donors.

Isolating PBMCs gave at least 6 million of these cells per sample. As to this clonotype: Its antigen is as yet unknown. The junction and the germline gene differ at one end; a read error may be behind it.

The second PCR ran about 7 to 12 cycles with a sample-barcoded 5' primer and J-beta primers. TCRdb passed the 5' RACE reads through MiXCR, listing each CDR3 protein once. This sample yields 650,000 to 900,000 distinct CDR3 sequences, of which approximately 59% are seen a single time; around a quarter belongs to the top ten. The sample consisted of blood. This TCR came from a man between 25 and 39 years old in good health.

The CDR3 spells CASSPQGAYGYAF. Here the CDR3 DNA reads TGTGCCAGCAGTCCACAGGGGGCTTATGGCTACGCCTTC. The J gene is TRBJ1-2, the V gene TRBV2, with 9 bases that match TRBD1. This CDR3 has 13 residues. Germline-derived CDR1 and CDR2 are SNHLY and FYNNEI.